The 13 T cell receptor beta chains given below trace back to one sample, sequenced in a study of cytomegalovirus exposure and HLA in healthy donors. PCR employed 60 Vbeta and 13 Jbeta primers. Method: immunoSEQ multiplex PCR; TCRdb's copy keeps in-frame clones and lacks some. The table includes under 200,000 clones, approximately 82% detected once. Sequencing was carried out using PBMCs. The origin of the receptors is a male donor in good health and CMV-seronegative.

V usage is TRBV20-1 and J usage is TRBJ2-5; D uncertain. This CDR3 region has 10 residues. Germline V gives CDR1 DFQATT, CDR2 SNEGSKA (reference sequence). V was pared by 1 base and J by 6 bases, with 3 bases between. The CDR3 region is CSARVKTQYF. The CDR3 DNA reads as TGCAGTGCTAGAGTCAAGACCCAGTACTTC.

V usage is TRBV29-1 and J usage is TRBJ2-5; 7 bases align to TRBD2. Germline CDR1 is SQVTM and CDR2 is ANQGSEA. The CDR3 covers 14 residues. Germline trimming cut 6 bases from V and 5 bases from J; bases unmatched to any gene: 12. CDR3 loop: CSVGAGTMGETQYF. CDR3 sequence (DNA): TGCAGCGTGGGAGCAGGGACTATGGGGGAGACCCAGTACTTC.

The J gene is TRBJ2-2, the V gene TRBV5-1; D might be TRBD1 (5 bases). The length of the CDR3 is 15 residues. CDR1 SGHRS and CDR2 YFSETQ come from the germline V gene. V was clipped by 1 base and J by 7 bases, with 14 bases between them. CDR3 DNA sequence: TGCGCCAGCAGCTTGAAGTCAGGGAATGGCGGGGAGCTGTTTTTT. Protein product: CASSLKSGNGGELFF.

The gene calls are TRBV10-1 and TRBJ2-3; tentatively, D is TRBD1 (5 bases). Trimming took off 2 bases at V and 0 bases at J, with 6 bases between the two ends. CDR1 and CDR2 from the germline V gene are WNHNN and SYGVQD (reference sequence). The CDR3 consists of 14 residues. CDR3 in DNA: TGCGCCAGCAGTGAGAAGGGGAGCACAGATACGCAGTATTTT. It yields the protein CASSEKGSTDTQYF.

The CDR3 loop is CASSLTGRGLPMDEQFF. CDR3 DNA: TGCGCCAGCAGCCTAACCGGGCGGGGACTGCCAATGGATGAGCAGTTCTTC. J is TRBJ2-1 and V is TRBV5-1; tentatively, D is TRBD2 (6 bases). Trimming took off 4 bases at V and 8 bases at J, with 25 bases between the two ends. Germline lookup yields CDR1 SGHRS and CDR2 YFSETQ. The CDR3 spans 17 residues.

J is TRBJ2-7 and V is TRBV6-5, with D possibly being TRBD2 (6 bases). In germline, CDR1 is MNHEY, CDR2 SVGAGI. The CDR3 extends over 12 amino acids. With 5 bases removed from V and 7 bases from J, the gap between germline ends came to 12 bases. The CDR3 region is CASSPLGGEQYF. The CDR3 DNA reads TGTGCCAGCAGTCCCCTGGGGGGTGAGCAGTACTTC.

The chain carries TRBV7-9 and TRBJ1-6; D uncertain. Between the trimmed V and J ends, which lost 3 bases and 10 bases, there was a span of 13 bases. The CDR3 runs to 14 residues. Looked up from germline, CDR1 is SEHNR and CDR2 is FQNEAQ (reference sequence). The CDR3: CASSFNTGESPLHF. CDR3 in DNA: TGTGCCAGCAGCTTTAATACCGGGGAGTCACCCCTCCACTTT.

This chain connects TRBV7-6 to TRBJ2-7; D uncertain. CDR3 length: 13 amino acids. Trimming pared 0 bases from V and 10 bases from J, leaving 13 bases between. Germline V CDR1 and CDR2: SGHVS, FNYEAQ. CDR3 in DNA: TGTGCCAGCAGCTTAGCTAGAGGCGATGTACAGTACTTC. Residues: CASSLARGDVQYF. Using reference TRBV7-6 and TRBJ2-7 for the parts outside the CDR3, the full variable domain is GAGVSQSPRYKVTKRGQDVALRCDPISGHVSLYWYRQALGQGPEFLTYFNYEAQQDKSGLPNDRFSAERPEGSISTLTIQRTEQRDSAMYRCASSLARGDVQYFGPGTRLTVT.

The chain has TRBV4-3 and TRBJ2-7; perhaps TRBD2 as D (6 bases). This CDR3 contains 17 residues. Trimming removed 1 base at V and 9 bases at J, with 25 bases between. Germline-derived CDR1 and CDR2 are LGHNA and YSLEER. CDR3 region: CASSQVPGDQASRRQYF. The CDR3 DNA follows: TGCGCCAGCAGCCAAGTTCCGGGGGACCAGGCTAGTCGTAGGCAGTACTTC.

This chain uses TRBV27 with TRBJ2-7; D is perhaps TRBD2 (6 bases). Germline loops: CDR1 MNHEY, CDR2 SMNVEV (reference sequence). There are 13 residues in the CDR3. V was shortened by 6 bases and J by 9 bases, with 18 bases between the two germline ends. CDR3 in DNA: TGTGCCAGCAGAATGGCGGGGCAGGGCGGGCAGTACTTC. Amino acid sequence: CASRMAGQGGQYF.

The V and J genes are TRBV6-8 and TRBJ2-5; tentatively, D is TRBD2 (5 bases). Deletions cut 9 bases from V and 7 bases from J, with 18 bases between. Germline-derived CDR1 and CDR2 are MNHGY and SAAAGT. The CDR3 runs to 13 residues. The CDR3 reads CARFAGGSGTQYF. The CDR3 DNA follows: TGTGCCAGGTTTGCAGGAGGTTCCGGGACCCAGTACTTC.

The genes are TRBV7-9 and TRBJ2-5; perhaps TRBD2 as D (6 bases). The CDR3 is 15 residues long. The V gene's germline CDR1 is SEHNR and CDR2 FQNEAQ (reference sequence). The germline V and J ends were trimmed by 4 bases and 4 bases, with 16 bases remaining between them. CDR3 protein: CASSSPLGGLETQYF. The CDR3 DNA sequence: TGTGCCAGCAGCTCCCCCTTGGGGGGTTTAGAGACCCAGTACTTC.

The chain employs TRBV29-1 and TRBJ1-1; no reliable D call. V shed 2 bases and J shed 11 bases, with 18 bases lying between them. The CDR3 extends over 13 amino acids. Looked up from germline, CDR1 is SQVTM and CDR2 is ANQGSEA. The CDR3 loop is CSVESTQASLAFF. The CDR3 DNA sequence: TGCAGCGTTGAATCTACGCAGGCAAGTTTGGCTTTCTTT.